This record concerns one TCR beta chain sequence. As yet, its antigen is unknown. The data were obtained in a study of somatic mutations in cytotoxic T cells in rheumatoid arthritis. Points from the study as a whole: There was no knowledge of the antigen targets of the expanded CD8+ clones.

The germline V gene has CDR1 KGHSY and CDR2 FQNENV. The V gene lost 2 bases and the J gene lost 5 bases, with 12 bases spanning the gap. The CDR3 runs to 14 residues. Some clones are missing from TCRdb's copy, which holds only in-frame ones; the method was immunoSEQ multiplex PCR. Of fewer than 25,000 clones listed, about two thirds are singletons. Sequencing was done on a sample of CD8+ T cells sorted from blood. The chain couples TRBV16 to TRBJ2-5; D is perhaps TRBD2 (5 bases). This TCR came from an adult with rheumatoid arthritis. The CDR3 spells CASSQTGLGETQYF. The DNA for the CDR3 is TGTGCCAGCAGCCAAACCGGACTCGGGGAGACCCAGTACTTC.